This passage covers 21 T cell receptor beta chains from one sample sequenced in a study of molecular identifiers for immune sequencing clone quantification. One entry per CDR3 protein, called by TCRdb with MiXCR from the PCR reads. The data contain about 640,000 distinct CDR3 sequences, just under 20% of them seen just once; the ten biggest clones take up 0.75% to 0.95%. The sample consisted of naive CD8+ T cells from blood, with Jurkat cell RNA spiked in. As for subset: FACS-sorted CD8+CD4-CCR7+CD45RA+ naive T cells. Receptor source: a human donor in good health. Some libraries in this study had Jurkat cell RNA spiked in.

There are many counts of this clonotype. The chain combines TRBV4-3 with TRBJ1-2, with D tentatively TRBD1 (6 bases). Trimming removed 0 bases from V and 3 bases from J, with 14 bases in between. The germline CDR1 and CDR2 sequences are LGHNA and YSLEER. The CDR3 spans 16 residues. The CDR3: CASSQDTARGYYGYTF. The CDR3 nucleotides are TGCGCCAGCAGCCAAGATACTGCCAGGGGCTACTATGGCTACACCTTC.

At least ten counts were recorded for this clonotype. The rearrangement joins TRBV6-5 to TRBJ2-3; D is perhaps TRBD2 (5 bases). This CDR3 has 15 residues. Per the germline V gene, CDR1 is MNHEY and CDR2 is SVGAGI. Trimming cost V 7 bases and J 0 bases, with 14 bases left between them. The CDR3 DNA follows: TGTGCCAGCACCTCGGGGTACGCTAGCACAGATACGCAGTATTTT. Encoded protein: CASTSGYASTDTQYF.

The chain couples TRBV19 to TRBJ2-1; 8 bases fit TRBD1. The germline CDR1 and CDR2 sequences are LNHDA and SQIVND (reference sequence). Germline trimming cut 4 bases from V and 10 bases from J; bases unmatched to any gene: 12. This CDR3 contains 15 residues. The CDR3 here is CASSTLDRVVKEQFF. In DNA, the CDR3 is TGTGCCAGTAGTACCTTGGACAGGGTGGTCAAGGAGCAGTTCTTC.

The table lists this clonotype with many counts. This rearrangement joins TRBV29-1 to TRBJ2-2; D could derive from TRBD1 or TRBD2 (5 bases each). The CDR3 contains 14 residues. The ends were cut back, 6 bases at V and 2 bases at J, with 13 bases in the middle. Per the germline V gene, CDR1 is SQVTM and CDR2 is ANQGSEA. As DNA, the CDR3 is TGCAGCGTGACCGGGACCTCCAACACCGGGGAGCTGTTTTTT. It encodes CSVTGTSNTGELFF.

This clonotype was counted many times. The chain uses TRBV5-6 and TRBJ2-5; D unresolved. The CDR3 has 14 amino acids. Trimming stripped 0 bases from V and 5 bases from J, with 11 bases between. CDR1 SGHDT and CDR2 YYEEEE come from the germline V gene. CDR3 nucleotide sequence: TGTGCCAGCAGCTTGGGCCGCGCCCAGGAGACCCAGTACTTC. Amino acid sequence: CASSLGRAQETQYF. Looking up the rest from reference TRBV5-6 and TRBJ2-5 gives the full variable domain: DAGVTQSPTHLIKTRGQQVTLRCSPKSGHDTVSWYQQALGQGPQFIFQYYEEEERQRGNFPDRFSGHQFPNYSSELNVNALLLGDSALYLCASSLGRAQETQYFGPGTRLLVL.

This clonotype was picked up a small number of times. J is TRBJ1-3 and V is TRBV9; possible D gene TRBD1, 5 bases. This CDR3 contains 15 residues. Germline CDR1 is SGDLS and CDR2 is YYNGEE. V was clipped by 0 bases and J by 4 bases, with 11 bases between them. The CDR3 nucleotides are TGTGCCAGCAGCGTAGCTGGGGCAGAAGGAAACACCATATATTTT. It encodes CASSVAGAEGNTIYF.

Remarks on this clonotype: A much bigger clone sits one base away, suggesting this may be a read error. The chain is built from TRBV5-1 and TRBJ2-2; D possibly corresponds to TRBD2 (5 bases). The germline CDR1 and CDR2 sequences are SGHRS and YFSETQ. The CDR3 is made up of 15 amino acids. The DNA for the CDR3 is TGCGCCAGCAGCTCGCCCCACCGCGACACCGGGGAGCTGGTTTTT. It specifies CASSSPHRDTGELVF.

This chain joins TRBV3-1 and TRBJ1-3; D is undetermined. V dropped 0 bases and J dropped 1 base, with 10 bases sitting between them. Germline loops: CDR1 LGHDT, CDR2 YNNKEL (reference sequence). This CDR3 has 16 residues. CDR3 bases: TGTGCCAGCAGCCAAGATAGCGGGGTATCTGGAAACACCATATATTTT. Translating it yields CASSQDSGVSGNTIYF.

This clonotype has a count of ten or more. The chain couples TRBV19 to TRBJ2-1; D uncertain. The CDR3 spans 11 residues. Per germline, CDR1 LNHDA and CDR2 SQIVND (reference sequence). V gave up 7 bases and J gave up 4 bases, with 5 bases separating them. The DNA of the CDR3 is TGTGCCAGTACCCAATACAATGAGCAGTTCTTC. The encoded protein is CASTQYNEQFF. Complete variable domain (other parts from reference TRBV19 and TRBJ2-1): DGGITQSPKYLFRKEGQNVTLSCEQNLNHDAMYWYRQDPGQGLRLIYYSQIVNDFQKGDIAEGYSVSREKKESFPLTVTSAQKNPTAFYLCASTQYNEQFFGPGTRLTVL.

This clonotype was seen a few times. The chain's CDR3 is CASSPLEGQSLLGAFF. For the CDR3, the DNA is TGTGCCAGCAGCCCCCTCGAGGGACAGTCTCTACTGGGGGCTTTCTTT. This chain joins TRBV3-1 and TRBJ1-1; 7 nucleotides line up with TRBD1. There are 16 residues in the CDR3. The junction had 19 bases not matched to a gene; V was cut back by 4 bases and J by 11 bases. CDR1 is LGHDT and CDR2 is YNNKEL in the germline V gene (reference sequence). The full variable domain, with the rest looked up from reference TRBV3-1 and TRBJ1-1, is DTAVSQTPKYLVTQMGNDKSIKCEQNLGHDTMYWYKQDSKKFLKIMFSYNNKELIINETVPNRFSPKSPDKAHLNLHINSLELGDSAVYFCASSPLEGQSLLGAFFGQGTRLTVV.

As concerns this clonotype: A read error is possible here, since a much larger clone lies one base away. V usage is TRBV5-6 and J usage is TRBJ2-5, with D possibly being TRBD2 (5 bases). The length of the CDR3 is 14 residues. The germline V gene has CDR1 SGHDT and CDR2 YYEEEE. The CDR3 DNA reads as TGTGCCAGCAGTCATGGAGCGGACCAAGAGGCCCAGTACTTC. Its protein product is CASSHGADQEAQYF.

This CDR3 reads CAISESGGVNYGYTF. The CDR3 nucleotides are TGTGCCATCAGTGAGTCCGGGGGGGTTAACTATGGCTACACCTTC. V gene TRBV10-3 combines with J gene TRBJ1-2; tentatively, D is TRBD1 (5 bases). Germline CDR1 is ENHRY and CDR2 is SYGVKD. V lost 0 bases to trimming and J lost 1 base, with 9 bases between them. CDR3 length: 15 amino acids.

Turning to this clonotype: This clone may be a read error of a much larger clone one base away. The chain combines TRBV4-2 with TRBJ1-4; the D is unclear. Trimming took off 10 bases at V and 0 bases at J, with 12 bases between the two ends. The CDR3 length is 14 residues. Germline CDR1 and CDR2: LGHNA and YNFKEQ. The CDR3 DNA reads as TGTGCCAACTCGGGATCCTCAACTAATGAAAAACTGTTTTTT. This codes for CANSGSSTNEKLFF.

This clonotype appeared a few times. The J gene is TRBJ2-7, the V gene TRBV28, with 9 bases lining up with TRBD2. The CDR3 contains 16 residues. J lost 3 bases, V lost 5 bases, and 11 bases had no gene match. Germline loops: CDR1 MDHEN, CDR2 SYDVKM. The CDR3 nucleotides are TGTGCCAGCAGTCACACCCCGACTAGCGGAGACTACGAGCAGTACTTC. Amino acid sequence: CASSHTPTSGDYEQYF.

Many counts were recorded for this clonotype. CDR3 in amino acids: CASSVVGQGVVEQYF. The CDR3 nucleotides are TGCGCCAGCAGCGTAGTGGGACAGGGTGTCGTCGAGCAGTACTTC. The genes are TRBV5-1 and TRBJ2-7; 9 positions match TRBD1. Germline CDR1 is SGHRS and CDR2 is YFSETQ. Trimming took 4 bases from V and 6 from J; bases not matched to a gene: 11. The CDR3 loop spans 15 amino acids.

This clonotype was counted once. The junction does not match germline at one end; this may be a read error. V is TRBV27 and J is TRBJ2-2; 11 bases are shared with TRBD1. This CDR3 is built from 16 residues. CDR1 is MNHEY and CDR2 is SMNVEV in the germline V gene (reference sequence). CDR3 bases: TGTGCCAGCAGTCCGTGGACAGGGGGCCTCACCGGGGAGCTGCTTTTT. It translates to CASSPWTGGLTGELLF.

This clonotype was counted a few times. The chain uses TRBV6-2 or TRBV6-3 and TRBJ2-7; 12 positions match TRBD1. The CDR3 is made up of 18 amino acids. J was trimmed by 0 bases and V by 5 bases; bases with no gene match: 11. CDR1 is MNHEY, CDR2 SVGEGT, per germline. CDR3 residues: CASSNPGQGAFVSYEQYF. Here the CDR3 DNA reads TGTGCCAGCAGTAATCCGGGACAGGGGGCTTTCGTCTCCTACGAGCAGTACTTC.

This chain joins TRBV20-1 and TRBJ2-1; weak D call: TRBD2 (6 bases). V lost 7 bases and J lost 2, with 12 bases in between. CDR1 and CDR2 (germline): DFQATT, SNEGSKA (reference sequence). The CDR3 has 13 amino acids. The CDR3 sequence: CSVPGLTYNEQFF. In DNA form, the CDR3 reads TGCAGTGTACCGGGACTGACCTACAATGAGCAGTTCTTC.

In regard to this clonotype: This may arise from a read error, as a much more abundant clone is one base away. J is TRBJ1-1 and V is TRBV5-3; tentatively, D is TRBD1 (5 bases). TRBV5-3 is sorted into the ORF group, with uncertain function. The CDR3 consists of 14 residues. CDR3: CASSLVGEDIEAFF. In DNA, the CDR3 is TGTGCCAGCAGCTTGGTGGGGGAGGACATTGAAGCTTTCTTT.

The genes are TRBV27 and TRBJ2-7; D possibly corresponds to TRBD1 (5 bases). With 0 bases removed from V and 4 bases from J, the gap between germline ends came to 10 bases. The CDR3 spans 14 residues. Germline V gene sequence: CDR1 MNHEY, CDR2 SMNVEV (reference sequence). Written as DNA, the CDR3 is TGTGCCAGCAGTTTATCGGCCAGGGCGTACGAGCAGTACTTC. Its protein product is CASSLSARAYEQYF.

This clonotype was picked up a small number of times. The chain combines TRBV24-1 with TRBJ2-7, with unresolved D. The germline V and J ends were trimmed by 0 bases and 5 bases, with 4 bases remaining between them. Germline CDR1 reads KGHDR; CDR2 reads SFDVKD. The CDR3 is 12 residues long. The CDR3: CATSDLTHEQYF. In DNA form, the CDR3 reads TGTGCCACCAGTGATTTGACCCACGAGCAGTACTTC.